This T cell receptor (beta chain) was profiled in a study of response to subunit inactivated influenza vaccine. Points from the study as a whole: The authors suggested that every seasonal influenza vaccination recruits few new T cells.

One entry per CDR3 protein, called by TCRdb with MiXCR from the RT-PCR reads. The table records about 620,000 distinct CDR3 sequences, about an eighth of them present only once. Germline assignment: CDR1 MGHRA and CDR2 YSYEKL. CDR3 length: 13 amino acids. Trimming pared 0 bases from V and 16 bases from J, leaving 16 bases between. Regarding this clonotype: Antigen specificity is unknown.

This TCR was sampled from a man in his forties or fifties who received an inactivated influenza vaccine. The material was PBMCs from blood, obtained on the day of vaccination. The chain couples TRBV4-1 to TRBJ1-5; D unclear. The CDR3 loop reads CASSQEDRQPRHF. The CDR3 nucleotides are TGCGCCAGCAGCCAAGAAGACCGTCAGCCCAGACATTTT.